This TCR beta chain was sequenced in a study of cytomegalovirus exposure and HLA in healthy donors (dated by TCRdb to about 2017). In the study overall: According to an earlier analysis of around 600 of the donors, about 170 million T cells yielded 117 million unique TCR beta sequences and about 280 Gb of sequence data. To predict cytomegalovirus infection status, the study brought together high-throughput TCR immunosequencing, statistical association of individual TCRs with disease status, and machine learning. In addition to the first cohort of 666 subjects, a separate validation cohort of 120 different subjects was used. The number of donors typed differed by locus, with roughly 620-630 for A, B, C, DRB1 and DQB1, about 500 for DQA1, about 610 for DPA1, and 450 to 480 for DPB1. On average, roughly 250,000 unique TCR beta nucleotide sequences were sequenced per donor among a few hundred genotyped donors of the cohort, with about 17% of those sequences being non-productive. The later analysis used no new phenotypic data to find candidate immune exposures, relying instead on TCR beta sequences and their occurrence across donors. The genetic ancestry cluster associated with self-reported Caucasian donors included roughly four fifths of the roughly 400 genotyped donors. An earlier analysis of several hundred of the donors applied high-throughput TCR beta sequencing to assess whether each TCR beta V gene segment acted as functional or pseudogenic. The study used immunosequencing to profile the T cell repertoires of several hundred subjects and linked those repertoires to cytomegalovirus serostatus. Alongside the repertoire data, information on donor age, sex, ethnicity and CMV serostatus was compiled. Because of strong linkage in the cohort, 5 or 6 DR-DQ haplotypes were treated as single units for association and clustering. To study patterns of TCR occurrence, a later analysis re-analyzed previously published TCR beta repertoires from more than 550 donors and added high-resolution HLA genotyping. HLA typing included class I and class II loci at four-digit resolution. The study aimed to test whether cataloging public T cell receptors could reveal signatures of past pathogen exposure. Genome-wide SNP genotypes for about three fifths of the roughly 670 donors were used in a later genetic analysis, which treated that subset as a discovery cohort. Every repertoire in the discovery cohort had been generated on one and the same sequencing platform. Approximately 310 gigabases of sequencing data and 70 million to 100 million unique TCR sequences were included in an early release covering 550 to 800 HLA-typed donors. The full study reports these points: The earlier analysis of about 600 of the donors excluded 15 to 20 rarely observed V segments, including chromosome 9 orphons, because counts were too low. The sequencing pipeline was judged likely to have produced a cluster of highly shared sequence variants as a technical artifact. This cohort had only TCR beta chains sequenced, and the lack of alpha or paired-chain data limited which features could be detected. The classifier was reported to diagnose cytomegalovirus status with high specificity and sensitivity in both the original and validation cohorts. According to a later analysis, TCR association rates differed among HLA loci, with DRB1 alleles showing the most associated TCRs and HLA-C alleles showing the fewest. In vitro tests confirmed that a few of the cytomegalovirus-associated TCR beta chains recognize cytomegalovirus antigens. Roughly uniform sequencing depth across donors was assumed in presence/absence analyses, although this assumption may not hold. The authors suggested that the approach could potentially be generalized to other disease states and immunological phenotypes. According to a later analysis, parvovirus B19, influenza, CMV and Epstein-Barr virus appeared linked to several top co-occurrence clusters. A later genetic analysis reported fewer N-insertions in productive TCRs among donors in an Asian-associated ancestry cluster than the roughly 700-donor mean. A later analysis found that HLA-associated TCR beta chains were more clonally expanded and had lower generation probabilities than equally common non-associated chains. Most TCR sequences were seen in very few donors, while some public TCRs were found in many individuals. Assigning TCR associations to individual alleles was difficult when HLA alleles, especially DR and DQ, strongly co-occurred. According to a later analysis, most CMV-associated TCR beta chains appeared to be HLA-restricted, and the HLA associations seemed to be driven largely by CMV exposure. Some IMGT-functional V segments, including TRBV6-2 and TRBV6-3, could not be distinguished by the 87-base-pair reads and were therefore excluded. CMV serostatus was the only immune exposure information available for the cohort. Because some donors lacked HLA typing at each locus, the association tests relied only on the typed subset. In the study, 150 to 200 TCR beta chains were listed as associated with cytomegalovirus. An earlier analysis of some 560 of the donors showed that most TCR beta V segments appeared in productive rearrangements either about 87% or about 30% of the time, which broadly matched IMGT annotations. In a later genetic analysis, a missense DCLRE1C variant was associated with V-gene and J-gene trimming of TCR beta chains, and the association was replicated in an independent cohort. Linkage disequilibrium might explain the correlated functional status among segregating V segments, but an unknown experimental factor could not be ruled out. A further reported finding was that TCR beta sequences accurately predicted the HLA-A and HLA-B alleles for most subjects in the first cohort. A later analysis associated 16,951 TCR beta sequences with specific HLA alleles at a false discovery rate of 0.05.

The cohort comprised some 680 healthy bone marrow donors. At the time of sampling, all cohort members were nominally healthy, though unrecorded immune exposures were likely present. The donor tested CMV seronegative and was one of the 352 seronegative cohort members. A peripheral blood sample was collected from each donor, and TCR beta sequencing was performed on peripheral blood mononuclear cells. The Qiagen DNeasy Blood Extraction Kit was used to extract genomic DNA from the blood cell samples. Concerning this clone: What this receptor recognizes is not known.

Sequences MNHEY (CDR1) and SVGAGI (CDR2) are obtained from the germline V gene. V is pared back by 5 bases and J by 0 bases, with 8 bases lying between the germline termini. Inclusive of the bounding cysteine and phenylalanine, the CDR3 is 15 residues long. Only CDR3 DNA remains: 45 bases, in frame from the first base. Preparation of the library involved the immunoSEQ multiplex PCR assay. A mixture of 60 forward primers for TCR Vbeta segments and 13 reverse primers for TCR Jbeta segments was used in the multiplex PCR. The CDR3 region of rearranged TCR beta genes was amplified from genomic DNA by a multiplex PCR assay. Amplified TCR beta libraries were sequenced as 87-base-pair reads on the Illumina HiSeq System. The paper's processing steps were these. Across the 500 to 700 repertoires, a later analysis counted approximately 75 million unique TCR beta chains, around 11 million of which were shared by at least two donors. To remove PCR and sequencing errors, raw reads were error-corrected and collapsed into unique sequences using a nearest-neighbor algorithm that merged closely related sequences. CDR3 sequences were aligned to IMGT reference sequences to assign V, D and J gene segments. Each retained sequence needed at least a six-nucleotide match to both a V gene segment and a J gene segment. A rearrangement counted as productive if the CDR3 had no stop codons and remained in frame with V and J, and every other rearrangement counted as non-productive. Following IMGT convention, CDR3 was defined as the stretch from the second conserved V-encoded cysteine up to the conserved J-encoded phenylalanine. The earlier analysis of about 620 of the donors excluded sequences that lacked an unambiguous match to a single V gene segment. An earlier analysis of almost 600 of the donors classified V segments as functional when productive rearrangements were above 56.7% and as segregating when the standard deviation between donors was above 5%. A statistical classification framework was built to diagnose cytomegalovirus status from the catalog of TCR beta chain sequences. In a later analysis, V and J genes were assigned by comparing TCR nucleotide sequences against IMGT/GENE-DB human TR gene sequences. A later analysis assigned CDR3 sequences and most-parsimonious VDJ recombination scenarios with the TCRdist pipeline. In a later analysis, every TCR beta chain was defined by the combination of its CDR3 amino acid sequence and its V-gene family, and reads without a unique V-gene family were dropped. As a way to deal with suspected cross-contamination and a sequencing artifact, a later analysis dropped 592 nucleotide sequences that were highly shared and had low generation probability. In a later analysis, a clonal expansion index for each public chain was calculated from normalized within-repertoire ranks of inferred template counts. In a later analysis, generation probabilities were computed using a VDJ recombination model fitted to out-of-frame rearrangements, and the results were checked against IGoR. A later analysis scored TCR-TCR, TCR-HLA and TCR-CMV co-occurrence with hypergeometric tests, applying a repertoire-size bias correction to TCR pairs. In a later analysis, false discovery rates were estimated by permuting HLA or CMV assignments 20 times. In a later analysis, co-occurring TCRs were grouped using DBSCAN, and TCRdist sequence similarity was added for clustering within HLA-allele-positive subsets. Co-occurrence clustering excluded repertoires with fewer than 30,000 or more than 120,000 public chains, plus five with anomalous nucleotide sharing. What TCRdb holds here is the immuneACCESS table cut down to in-frame rearrangements. Part of the clones is not present; checked against another copy, under half of the missing clones reflect an unresolved V gene, and the others are unexplained. V, J and clone size reflect that table, while D and trimming were determined from the DNA. This sample's table carries about 160,000 clones. 2.1% of the sample rests with the top ten.

The chain couples TRBV6-5 to TRBJ2-6, with the D gene not confidently named. This TCR derives from a man aged 25 to 45 in good health and CMV-seronegative. The sample comprised PBMCs. The DNA is as follows: TGTGCCAGCAGTGCCCTTAGCTCTGGGGCCAACGTCCTGACTTTC. This encodes CASSALSSGANVLTF.